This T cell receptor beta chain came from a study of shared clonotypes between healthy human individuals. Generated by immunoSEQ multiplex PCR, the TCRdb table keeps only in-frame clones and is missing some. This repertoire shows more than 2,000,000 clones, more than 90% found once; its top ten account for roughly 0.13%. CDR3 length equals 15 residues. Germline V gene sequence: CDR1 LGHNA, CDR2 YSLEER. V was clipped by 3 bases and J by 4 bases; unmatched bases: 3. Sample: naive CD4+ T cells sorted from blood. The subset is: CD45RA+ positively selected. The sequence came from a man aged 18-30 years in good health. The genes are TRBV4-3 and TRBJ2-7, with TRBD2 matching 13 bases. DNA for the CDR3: TGCGCCAGCAGCCAGGAGACTAGCGGGGGGTACGAGCAGTACTTC. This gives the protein CASSQETSGGYEQYF.